Following are 18 T cell receptor beta chains from one sample sequenced in a study of Tregs in tolerant kidney transplant recipients. Related graft donors supplied nonmyeloablative bone marrow transplants, and mixed chimerism was transient. Assay used: immunoSEQ multiplex PCR; TCRdb lists only in-frame clones, some missing. This sample has approximately 60,000 clones, with about 90% found just once. The source material was CD4+ T cells from blood (PBMCs), sampled 6 months after the transplant. These receptors came from a human patient who received a combined kidney and bone marrow transplant. Some T cells may have originated in the graft donor.

A word on this clone: Distinct nucleotide sequences in the sample also encode this CDR3. The V call is TRBV5-1, the J call TRBJ2-7; 11 bases fit TRBD2. V trimming: 5 bases; J trimming: 3 bases; junction bases outside the gene matches: 4. The CDR3 contains 14 residues. Germline V gives CDR1 SGHRS, CDR2 YFSETQ. The DNA of the CDR3 is TGCGCCAGCAGGTCCGGGACTAGCGGCTACGAGCAGTACTTC. It specifies CASRSGTSGYEQYF.

J is TRBJ2-7 and V is TRBV5-4; D gene unclear. The CDR3 runs 13 residues. Germline CDR1 is SGHNT and CDR2 is YYREEE (reference sequence). V was trimmed by 3 bases and J by 3 bases, leaving 10 bases between them. This CDR3 is CASSSPGDYEQYF. The CDR3 DNA reads as TGTGCCAGCAGCTCACCCGGAGACTACGAGCAGTACTTC.

This clone has a single count. V is TRBV19 and J is TRBJ2-1; 9 nucleotides match TRBD2. The CDR3 has 15 residues. V dropped 4 bases and J dropped 4; count of bases not matched to a gene: 5. Germline lookup yields CDR1 LNHDA and CDR2 SQIVND (reference sequence). The CDR3: CASSRLAGKYNEQFF. The CDR3 nucleotides read TGTGCCAGTAGTAGGCTAGCGGGAAAATACAATGAGCAGTTCTTC.

The V call is TRBV18, the J call TRBJ2-2, with TRBD1 matching 8 bases. The CDR3 loop spans 13 amino acids. With 3 bases clipped from V and 6 bases from J, the junction kept 0 bases outside the gene matches. Looked up from germline, CDR1 is KGHSH and CDR2 is LQKENI. The CDR3 DNA is TGTGCCAGCTCACCCAGGGGGCCCGGGGAGCTGTTTTTT. Protein: CASSPRGPGELFF.

The V call is TRBV2, the J call TRBJ2-5; 7 bases fit TRBD2. With V trimmed by 7 bases and J by 5 bases, 4 bases remained unmatched. CDR3 size: 12 residues. The V gene's germline CDR1 is SNHLY and CDR2 FYNNEI. CDR3 coding DNA: TGTGCCAGCACTAGACTAGCCGAGACCCAGTACTTC. Amino acid sequence: CASTRLAETQYF.

The sample holds a few counts of this clone. The chain employs TRBV29-1 and TRBJ2-6, with D uncertain. The germline CDR1 and CDR2 sequences are SQVTM and ANQGSEA. The CDR3 is 19 residues long. The V end lost 5 bases, the J end lost 0 bases, and 23 bases lay between the germline ends. CDR3 nucleotide sequence: TGCAGCGTTAGCCCGACAATTTCTTCTGACCGCTCTGGGGCCAACGTCCTGACTTTC. Translated: CSVSPTISSDRSGANVLTF.

The chain uses TRBV4-3 and TRBJ1-3; the D is unclear. The CDR3 contains 15 residues. Between the trimmed V and J ends, which lost 0 bases and 0 bases, there was a span of 6 bases. Germline CDR1 LGHNA, CDR2 YSLEER. The CDR3 nucleotides read TGCGCCAGCAGCCAAGAACCGAGCTCTGGAAACACCATATATTTT. Translating it yields CASSQEPSSGNTIYF.

This chain connects TRBV6-5 to TRBJ2-1; no definite D call. This CDR3 comprises 13 residues. V lost 6 bases and J 6 bases, leaving 12 bases between the germline ends. Germline V gives CDR1 MNHEY, CDR2 SVGAGI. Written as DNA, the CDR3 is TGTGCCAGCAGAGCCTTCCGCTCCAATGAGCAGTTCTTC. Translation gives CASRAFRSNEQFF.

V is TRBV28 and J is TRBJ2-2; no firm D call. V was cut by 7 bases and J by 2 bases, with 8 bases left in between. This CDR3 comprises 13 residues. Germline V gene data show CDR1 as MDHEN and CDR2 as SYDVKM. CDR3 sequence: CASITPNTGELFF. DNA for the CDR3: TGTGCCAGCATTACTCCCAACACCGGGGAGCTGTTTTTT.

The genes are TRBV18 and TRBJ2-3; 8 bases match TRBD2. V shed 3 bases and J 6 bases; nucleotides not matched to a gene: 14. Germline V CDR1 and CDR2: KGHSH, LQKENI. This CDR3 has 17 amino acids. CDR3 loop: CASSPSSSGGSRDTQYF. CDR3 nucleotides: TGTGCCAGCTCACCTTCTTCCAGCGGGGGATCCCGGGATACGCAGTATTTT.

The chain recombines TRBV19 with TRBJ2-7; D perhaps matches TRBD1 (6 bases). The V gene lost 6 bases and the J gene lost 5 bases, with 14 bases spanning the gap. The germline V gene has CDR1 LNHDA and CDR2 SQIVND (reference sequence). The CDR3 contains 13 residues. The CDR3, as DNA: TGTGCCAGTAGCGTTAGAACAGGGCACGAGCAGTACTTC. It yields the protein CASSVRTGHEQYF.

The chain has TRBV9 and TRBJ2-2; 15 positions match TRBD2. This CDR3 region has 19 residues. The germline CDR1 and CDR2 sequences are SGDLS and YYNGEE. The ends lost 3 bases at V and 6 bases at J; junction bases unmatched: 12. The CDR3 bases are TGTGCCAGCAGCGCACCATGGACTAGCGGGGGGGGAATCCCCGGGGAGCTGTTTTTT. It codes for CASSAPWTSGGGIPGELFF. Variable domain in full (rest from reference TRBV9 and TRBJ2-2): DSGVTQTPKHLITATGQRVTLRCSPRSGDLSVYWYQQSLDQGLQFLIQYYNGEERAKGNILERFSAQQFPDLHSELNLSSLELGDSALYFCASSAPWTSGGGIPGELFFGEGSRLTVL.

The rearrangement joins TRBV19 to TRBJ2-3; maybe TRBD1 (8 bases). Germline assignment: CDR1 LNHDA and CDR2 SQIVND (reference sequence). Trimming stripped 6 bases from V and 3 bases from J, with 16 bases between. This CDR3 is 15 amino acids long. The CDR3 DNA reads as TGTGCCAGTAGCACAGCGGGACAGGTTACAGATACGCAGTATTTT. Protein sequence: CASSTAGQVTDTQYF.

The chain has TRBV9 and TRBJ2-2; possibly TRBD2 for D (5 bases). V lost 3 bases and J lost 6, with 12 bases in between. The CDR3 sequence is 14 residues long. CDR1 and CDR2 from the germline V gene are SGDLS and YYNGEE. CDR3 DNA: TGTGCCAGCAGCGCGGAGGCTGGGTCCGGGGAGCTGTTTTTT. It translates to CASSAEAGSGELFF. The full variable domain, completed using reference TRBV9 and TRBJ2-2, is DSGVTQTPKHLITATGQRVTLRCSPRSGDLSVYWYQQSLDQGLQFLIQYYNGEERAKGNILERFSAQQFPDLHSELNLSSLELGDSALYFCASSAEAGSGELFFGEGSRLTVL.

The chain uses TRBV2 and TRBJ2-1; D is perhaps TRBD2 (5 bases). CDR3 length: 15 amino acids. The germline V and J ends were trimmed by 5 bases and 3 bases, with 14 bases remaining between them. Looked up from germline, CDR1 is SNHLY and CDR2 is FYNNEI. CDR3 sequence (DNA): TGTGCCAGCAGTAGGAGGCAGGCCCGCTACAATGAGCAGTTCTTC. It codes for CASSRRQARYNEQFF.

The J gene is TRBJ2-5, the V gene TRBV29-1, with 7 bases aligning to TRBD1. The CDR3 runs 14 residues. Losses at the gene ends were 4 bases for V and 7 bases for J; bases not matched to a gene: 12. Germline V gene lookup returns CDR1 SQVTM and CDR2 ANQGSEA. The chain's CDR3 is CSVGGTASMGTQYF. The CDR3 DNA reads as TGCAGCGTTGGGGGGACAGCCTCCATGGGGACCCAGTACTTC.

The sample holds a few counts of this clone. This sequence joins TRBV7-8 and TRBJ1-3; 7 bases match TRBD1. Germline CDR1 SGHVS, CDR2 FQNEAQ. V lost 4 bases and J lost 0; bases outside the gene matches: 9. The CDR3 runs 17 residues. The CDR3 spells CASSSTTGRHSGNTIYF. CDR3 nucleotide sequence: TGTGCCAGCAGCTCCACGACAGGGCGCCACTCTGGAAACACCATATATTTT. The whole variable domain, filled in from reference TRBV7-8 and TRBJ1-3, reads GAGVSQSPRYKVAKRGQDVALRCDPISGHVSLFWYQQALGQGPEFLTYFQNEAQLDKSGLPSDRFFAERPEGSVSTLKIQRTQQEDSAVYLCASSSTTGRHSGNTIYFGEGSWLTVV.

The rearrangement joins TRBV11-2 to TRBJ2-1, with TRBD2 matching over 13 bases. With V trimmed by 3 bases and J by 7 bases, 3 bases remained unmatched. CDR3 length equals 15 residues. Germline-derived CDR1 and CDR2 are SGHAT and FQNNGV. DNA for the CDR3: TGTGCCAGCAGCTTTACTAGCGGGGGGGTTAATGAGCAGTTCTTC. This gives the protein CASSFTSGGVNEQFF.